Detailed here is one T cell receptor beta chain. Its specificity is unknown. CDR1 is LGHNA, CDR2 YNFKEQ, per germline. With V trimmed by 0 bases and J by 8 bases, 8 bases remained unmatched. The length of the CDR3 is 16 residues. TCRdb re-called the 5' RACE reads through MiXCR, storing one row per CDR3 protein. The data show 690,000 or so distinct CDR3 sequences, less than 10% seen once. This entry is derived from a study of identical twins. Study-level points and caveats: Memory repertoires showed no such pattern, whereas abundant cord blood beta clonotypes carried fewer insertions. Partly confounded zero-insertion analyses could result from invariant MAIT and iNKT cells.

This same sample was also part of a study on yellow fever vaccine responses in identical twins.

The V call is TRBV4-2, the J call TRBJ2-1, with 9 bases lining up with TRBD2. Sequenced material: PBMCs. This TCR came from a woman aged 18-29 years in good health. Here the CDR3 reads CASSQDVGLAGYEQFF. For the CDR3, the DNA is TGTGCCAGCAGCCAAGATGTGGGACTAGCAGGGTATGAGCAGTTCTTC.